The clone carrying this T cell receptor beta chain was observed a few times. The antigen is not known. What the library attached to individual cDNA molecules were unique molecular identifiers. Via MiXCR, TCRdb re-called the RACE reads, giving one row per CDR3 protein. Altogether a few hundred thousand distinct CDR3 sequences are present, over 6% being singletons, with the ten largest covering around 5.8%. Time point defined: patch test 2, 6 weeks after DPC sensitization. The treatment denotes: therapeutic diphenylcyclopropenone sensitization with weekly scalp DPC. This sample is drawn from a study of human T cells and chemical hapten exposure. Turning to the study itself: Each patch test put 0.01% DPC on the upper back, and results were read at 6 days. Regarding the study as a whole: Expanded TCRs showed more large CDR3 clusters than pre-sensitization or healthy control sets. The study found that DPC sensitization did not change TCRs above 1 in 1000 frequency.

The CDR3 is 12 amino acids. V lost 6 bases, J lost 12 bases, and 11 bases stayed unmatched. Sequencing used whole blood, obtained in connection with sensitization to the hapten diphenylcyclopropenone (DPC). The rearrangement joins TRBV12-3 or TRBV12-4 to TRBJ2-7; 7 bases match TRBD2. The sequence came from a woman aged 18-29 years with alopecia areata. Some clones in this sample may be carry-over from other donors' samples. CDR3 in amino acids: CASSNGGSRPYF. Written as DNA, the CDR3 is TGTGCCAGCAGCAACGGGGGGTCGAGGCCGTACTTC.